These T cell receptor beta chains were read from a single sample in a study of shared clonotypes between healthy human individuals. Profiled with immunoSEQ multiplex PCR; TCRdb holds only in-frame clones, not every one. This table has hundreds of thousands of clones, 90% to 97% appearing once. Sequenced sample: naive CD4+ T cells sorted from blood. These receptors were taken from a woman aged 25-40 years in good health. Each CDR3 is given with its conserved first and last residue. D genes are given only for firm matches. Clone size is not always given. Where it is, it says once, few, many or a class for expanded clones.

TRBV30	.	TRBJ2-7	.	TGTGCCTACACCTCCCAGGGGATCTACGAGCAGTACTTC	CAYTSQGIYEQYF
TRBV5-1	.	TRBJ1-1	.	TGCGCCAGCAGCTTCGGGGACATGAACACTGAAGCTTTCTTT	CASSFGDMNTEAFF
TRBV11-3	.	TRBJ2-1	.	TGTGCCAGCAGCTTATACAGCGCGTCCTACAATGAGCAGTTCTTC	CASSLYSASYNEQFF
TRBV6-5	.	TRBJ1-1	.	TGTGCCAGCAGTTACGGTAAAGGGGCGCGGGCTTTCTTT	CASSYGKGARAFF
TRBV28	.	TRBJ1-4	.	TGTGCCAGCAGTGGAGCCGGTTCAACTAATGAAAAACTGTTTTTT	CASSGAGSTNEKLFF
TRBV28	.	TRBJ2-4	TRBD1	TGTGCCAGCAGTTGGGACAGCCTCAAAAACATTCAGTACTTC	CASSWDSLKNIQYF
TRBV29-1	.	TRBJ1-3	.	TGCAGCGTAAATTGGTCTGGAAACACCATATATTTT	CSVNWSGNTIYF
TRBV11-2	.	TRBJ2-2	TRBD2	TGTGCCAGCAGCTCAGAGAGACTAGCGGGAGGGCCGCGAGGGGAGCTGTTTTTT	CASSSERLAGGPRGELFF
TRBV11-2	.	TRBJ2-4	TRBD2	TGTGCCAGCAGCCGGCACATTACTAGCGGTCTAGCCAAAAACATTCAGTACTTC	CASSRHITSGLAKNIQYF
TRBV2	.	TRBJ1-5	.	TGTGCCAGCACCGAGGAAAGGGGGGGACAGCCCCAGCATTTT	CASTEERGGQPQHF
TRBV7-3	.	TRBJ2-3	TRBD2	TGTGCCAGCAGGCCTTCTAGCGGTAGCACAGATACGCAGTATTTT	CASRPSSGSTDTQYF
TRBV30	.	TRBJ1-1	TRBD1	TGTGCCTGGACCCAACGGGTAGGGGGCGAGGGGAACACTGAAGCTTTCTTT	CAWTQRVGGEGNTEAFF
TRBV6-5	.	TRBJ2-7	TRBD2	TGTGCCAGCAGGAAAAAGGGACTAGCCTACGAGCAGTACTTC	CASRKKGLAYEQYF
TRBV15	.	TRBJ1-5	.	TGTGCCACCAGCAGAGATGGAACAGAACCTCATCAGCCCCAGCATTTT	CATSRDGTEPHQPQHF
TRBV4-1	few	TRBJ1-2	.	TGCGCCAGCAGCCAAGATCGTGGCTACACCTTC	CASSQDRGYTF
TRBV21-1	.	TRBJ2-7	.	TGTGCCAGCAGCAAAGGGAAGCGGGAGGCTTACGAGCAGTACTTC	CASSKGKREAYEQYF
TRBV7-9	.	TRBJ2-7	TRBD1	TGTGCCAGCAGCACCCATCGGGACAGGGGGCTATACGAGCAGTACTTC	CASSTHRDRGLYEQYF
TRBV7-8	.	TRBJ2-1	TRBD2	TGTGCCAGCAGCACCACGACTAGCGGGGCCTACAATGAGCAGTTCTTC	CASSTTTSGAYNEQFF
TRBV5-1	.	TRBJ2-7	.	TGCGCCAGCAGCTTAGGAGTCCCATTCGTGTATCGGTACGAGCAGTACTTC	CASSLGVPFVYRYEQYF
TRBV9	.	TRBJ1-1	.	TGTGCCAGCAGCGTAGAAGAGGGCTTCACCGAAGCTTTCTTT	CASSVEEGFTEAFF
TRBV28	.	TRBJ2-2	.	TGTGCCAGCAGTTTATCCAGGGCGTTGGGCACCGGGGAGCTGTTTTTT	CASSLSRALGTGELFF
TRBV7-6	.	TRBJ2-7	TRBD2	TGTGCCAGCAGCTTAGTGGCTAGCGGGTCTTCCTACGAGCAGTACTTC	CASSLVASGSSYEQYF
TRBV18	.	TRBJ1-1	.	TGTGCCAGCTCACCATCGAAGTCTGAAGCTTTCTTT	CASSPSKSEAFF
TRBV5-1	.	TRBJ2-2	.	TGCGCCAGCAGCCGGGACTCTCGGCAGACCGGGGAGCTGTTTTTT	CASSRDSRQTGELFF
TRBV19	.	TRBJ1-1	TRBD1	TGTGCCAGTAGTATGTCGACAGGGTGGGCTTTCTTT	CASSMSTGWAFF
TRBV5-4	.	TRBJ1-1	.	TGTGCCAGCAGCTTGGTTGGCAGGGGTAACACTGAAGCTTTCTTT	CASSLVGRGNTEAFF
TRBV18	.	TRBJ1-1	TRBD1	TGTGCCAGCTCCCCTACAGGGGGGACTGACTCTGAAGCTTTCTTT	CASSPTGGTDSEAFF
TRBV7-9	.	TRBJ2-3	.	TGTGCCAGCAGCTTAAAAGGGTTCACAGATACGCAGTATTTT	CASSLKGFTDTQYF
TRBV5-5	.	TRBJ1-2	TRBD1	TGTGCCAGCAGCGCAGGACAGGCCCACTATGGCTACACCTTC	CASSAGQAHYGYTF
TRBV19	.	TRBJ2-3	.	TGTGCCAGTCGGACAGTGGGTCACACAGATACGCAGTATTTT	CASRTVGHTDTQYF
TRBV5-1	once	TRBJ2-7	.	TGCGCCAGCAGCCGTACCGGGCGGGACTCCTACGAGCAGTACTTC	CASSRTGRDSYEQYF
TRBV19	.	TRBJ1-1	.	TGTGCCAGTAGTATTCGGCTTCGGGCTTTCTTT	CASSIRLRAFF
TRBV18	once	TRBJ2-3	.	TGTGCCAGCTCACCAGGGCTGGAGGTCACAGATACGCAGTATTTT	CASSPGLEVTDTQYF
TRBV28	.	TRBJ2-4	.	TGTGCCAGCACCCCTAGCGACAAAAACATTCAGTACTTC	CASTPSDKNIQYF
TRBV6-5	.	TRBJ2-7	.	TGTGCCAGCAGTTACGCCGCGGGGGCAGCCTACGAGCAGTACTTC	CASSYAAGAAYEQYF
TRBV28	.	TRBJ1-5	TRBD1	TGTGCCAGCAGAAAACCCGGGACAGGCAATCAGCCCCAGCATTTT	CASRKPGTGNQPQHF
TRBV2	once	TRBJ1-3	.	TGTGCCAGCAGTGAGACCTCCGTCTCTGGAAACACCATATATTTT	CASSETSVSGNTIYF
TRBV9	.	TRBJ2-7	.	TGTGCCAGCAGCGTAGGGCGGGGATACAACGACGAGCAGTACTTC	CASSVGRGYNDEQYF
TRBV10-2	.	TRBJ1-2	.	TGCGCCAGCAGTACACAGTGGGATGGCTACACCTTC	CASSTQWDGYTF
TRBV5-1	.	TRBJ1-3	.	TGCGCCAGCAGCTTGGGGTCCGGAAACACCATATATTTT	CASSLGSGNTIYF
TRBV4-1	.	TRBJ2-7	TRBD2	TGCGCCAGCAGCCAAGGCCGCGGGAGCGGTAATTACGAGCAGTACTTC	CASSQGRGSGNYEQYF
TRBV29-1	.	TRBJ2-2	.	TGCAGCGTTGAAGTGATTGAGGGAGCCGGGGAGCTGTTTTTT	CSVEVIEGAGELFF
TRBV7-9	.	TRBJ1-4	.	TGTGCCAGCAGCCTAAGGGGCCTTGCAACTAATGAAAAACTGTTTTTT	CASSLRGLATNEKLFF